This entry lists 27 T cell receptor beta chains sequenced from one sample in a study of immune characterization of retroperitoneal liposarcoma. One entry per CDR3 protein results from TCRdb running MiXCR on the PCR reads. The sample has fewer than 13,000 distinct CDR3 sequences; around a quarter are singletons. The sample taken for sequencing was tumor tissue. These receptor sequences come from a male donor with retroperitoneal liposarcoma.

This clonotype was seen only once. CDR3 sequence (DNA): TGTGCCAGCAGCCCCGCTCTAGGGAAAAATGAGCAGTTCTTC. Its protein is CASSPALGKNEQFF. The genes are TRBV7-4 and TRBJ2-1; D unclear. Trimming took off 5 bases at V and 7 bases at J, with 15 bases between the two ends. Germline V CDR1 and CDR2: SGHVT, SQSDAQ. The CDR3 length is 14 residues.

This clonotype is labeled as medium-sized (0.01 to 0.1%). The genes are TRBV7-9 and TRBJ2-1; D not certain. Germline values: CDR1 SEHNR, CDR2 FQNEAQ (reference sequence). The CDR3 sequence is 16 residues long. Trimming pared 0 bases from V and 7 bases from J, leaving 16 bases between. The CDR3 loop reads CASSLAHRPERNEQFF. In DNA form, the CDR3 reads TGTGCCAGCAGCTTAGCCCATCGACCCGAGAGGAATGAGCAGTTCTTC.

In its sample, this clonotype was seen a few times. The gene calls are TRBV11-2 and TRBJ1-6; no firm D call. CDR3 length equals 14 residues. The ends were cut back, 6 bases at V and 8 bases at J, with 14 bases in the middle. Germline CDR1 and CDR2: SGHAT and FQNNGV. The CDR3 sequence: CASRESRLHSPLHF. The DNA for the CDR3 is TGTGCCAGCAGGGAGAGCCGACTCCATTCACCCCTCCACTTT.

A remark on this clonotype: One base away lies a much larger clone, so this may be a sequencing read error. The V call is TRBV7-2, the J call TRBJ2-4, with 9 bases aligning to TRBD2. V lost 5 bases to trimming and J lost 13 bases; unmatched junction nucleotides: 12. Germline V gene lookup returns CDR1 SGHTA and CDR2 FQGNSA. CDR3 length: 14 amino acids. In DNA form, the CDR3 reads TGTGCCAGCAGCCGCGGGGGGGCCCCCTGGGAGCAGTACTTC. This translates into CASSRGGAPWEQYF. The full variable domain, with the rest looked up from reference TRBV7-2 and TRBJ2-4, is GAGVSQSPSNKVTEKGKDVELRCDPISGHTALYWYRQSLGQGLEFLIYFQGNSAPDKSGLPSDRFSAERTGGSVSTLTIQRTQQEDSAVYLCASSRGGAPWEQYFGAGTRLSVL.

The CDR3, as DNA: TGTGCCAGCAGTTTCCCGGGCGAGCAGTACTTC. This gives the protein CASSFPGEQYF. The chain combines TRBV6-9 with TRBJ2-5; the D is unclear. The J call is doubtful: the DNA matches TRBJ2-7 better. CDR1 MNHGY and CDR2 SVAAGI come from the germline V gene. The CDR3 covers 11 residues.

This clonotype showed up just a few times. The rearrangement links TRBV7-6 to TRBJ2-1; D is perhaps TRBD2 (6 bases). The J call may not be correct, given that the DNA end is closer to TRBJ2-7. CDR3 length equals 12 residues. Per germline, CDR1 SGHVS and CDR2 FNYEAQ. The CDR3 loop is CASSLSGGEQYF. DNA for the CDR3: TGTGCCAGCAGCTTATCCGGGGGCGAGCAGTACTTC.

V usage is TRBV7-8 and J usage is TRBJ2-2; 7 bases line up with TRBD1. The germline V gene has CDR1 SGHVS and CDR2 FQNEAQ. J was trimmed by 1 base and V by 6 bases; bases with no gene match: 5. The CDR3 spans 15 residues. CDR3 nucleotide sequence: TGTGCCAGCAGTCGGACAGGACTGAACACCGGGGAGCTGTTTTTT. Protein: CASSRTGLNTGELFF.

CDR3 nucleotide sequence: TGTGCCAGCAGCTTAGAATTAGCGGGAGACGGCGATGAGCAGTTCTTC. Amino acids: CASSLELAGDGDEQFF. The V gene is TRBV11-3, the J gene TRBJ2-1; 9 bases fit TRBD2. CDR3 length: 16 amino acids. Germline CDR1 is SGHNT and CDR2 is YENEEA. The V segment lost 0 bases and the J segment 8 bases; nucleotides outside the gene matches: 8. The whole variable domain, remainder taken from reference TRBV11-3 and TRBJ2-1, is EAGVVQSPRYKIIEKKQPVAFWCNPISGHNTLYWYLQNLGQGPELLIRYENEEAVDDSQLPKDRFSAERLKGVDSTLKIQPAELGDSAVYLCASSLELAGDGDEQFFGPGTRLTVL.

This clonotype was observed a handful of times. The V and J genes are TRBV6-4 and TRBJ2-1; 10 bases fit TRBD2. The CDR3 has 15 residues. Germline V CDR1 and CDR2: MRHNA, SNTAGT. With V trimmed by 6 bases and J by 5 bases, 7 bases remained unmatched. The CDR3 sequence: CASSVAGGTHNEQFF. In DNA, the CDR3 is TGTGCCAGCAGCGTAGCGGGGGGCACACACAATGAGCAGTTCTTC.

V usage is TRBV12-3 or TRBV12-4 and J usage is TRBJ2-5; 7 bases match TRBD2. Trimming at V came to 6 bases and at J to 11 bases, leaving 12 bases not matched to a gene. There are 13 residues in the CDR3. CDR3 DNA: TGTGCCAGCAGCCTGGGGGGGTGGGGGGAGCAGTACTTC. Its protein is CASSLGGWGEQYF.

By sample fraction, this clonotype is medium-sized. V usage is TRBV6-1 and J usage is TRBJ2-5; the D is unclear. The ends were cut back, 5 bases at V and 5 bases at J, with 9 bases in the middle. The CDR3 length is 12 residues. The germline V gene has CDR1 MNHNS and CDR2 SASEGT. CDR3 nucleotides: TGTGCCAGCAGTACCACTGGGGAGACCCAGTACTTC. The encoded protein is CASSTTGETQYF.

This clonotype is medium-sized by share. The genes are TRBV7-8 and TRBJ2-1, with 9 bases identical to TRBD1. Germline V lookup: CDR1 SGHVS, CDR2 FQNEAQ. J lost 13 bases, V lost 5 bases, and 15 bases had no gene match. The CDR3 loop spans 15 amino acids. CDR3 DNA sequence: TGTGCCAGCAGCCCACAGGGGGCGCGCCAAGAGACCCAGTTCTTC. It is translated as CASSPQGARQETQFF.

The V gene is TRBV6-1, the J gene TRBJ2-6, with D uncertain. Per the germline V gene, CDR1 is MNHNS and CDR2 is SASEGT. The CDR3 is 8 residues long. V lost 4 bases and J 18 bases, leaving 4 bases between the germline ends. The CDR3 sequence: CASSGGTF. As DNA, the CDR3 is TGTGCCAGCAGTGGAGGGACTTTC.

This clonotype was counted at least ten times. The CDR3 reads CASSVKGGVGEQYF. CDR3 DNA sequence: TGTGCCAGCAGCGTCAAGGGGGGCGTGGGCGAGCAGTACTTC. The rearrangement uses TRBV7-3 and TRBJ2-1; D is tentatively TRBD1 or TRBD2 (6 bases each). The end of the DNA is better explained by TRBJ2-7, so the J call may be wrong. The CDR3 runs 14 residues. Germline loops: CDR1 SGHTA, CDR2 FQGTGA.

This rearrangement joins TRBV5-3 to TRBJ1-4, with unresolved D. TRBV5-3 is an ORF; its function is uncertain. The CDR3 loop spans 13 amino acids. V was trimmed by 6 bases and J by 7 bases, leaving 13 bases between them. CDR3 DNA sequence: TGTGCCAGAAATTTCGGGCAGGTTGAAAAACTGTTTTTT. Translating it yields CARNFGQVEKLFF.

This clonotype has a handful of counts. The chain combines TRBV11-2 with TRBJ2-1; D might be TRBD1 or TRBD2, each matching 5 bases. Germline CDR1 SGHAT, CDR2 FQNNGV. The CDR3 extends over 15 amino acids. Trimming took off 1 base at V and 10 bases at J, with 17 bases between the two ends. The CDR3, as DNA: TGTGCCAGCAGCTTAGCTTTTGGGGGAACCTACGAGCAGTTCTTC. Translated, it gives CASSLAFGGTYEQFF. Together with reference TRBV11-2 and TRBJ2-1, the CDR3 gives the full variable domain: EAGVAQSPRYKIIEKRQSVAFWCNPISGHATLYWYQQILGQGPKLLIQFQNNGVVDDSQLPKDRFSAERLKGVDSTLKIQPAKLEDSAVYLCASSLAFGGTYEQFFGPGTRLTVL.

The sample holds many counts of this clonotype. The chain has TRBV6-1 and TRBJ1-5, with D tentatively TRBD1 (6 bases). This CDR3 is 15 amino acids long. Germline V gene data show CDR1 as MNHNS and CDR2 as SASEGT. Trimming cost V 6 bases and J 6 bases, with 18 bases left between them. The CDR3 sequence: CASSVDSGFFQPQHF. As DNA, the CDR3 is TGTGCCAGCAGCGTGGACAGTGGTTTCTTTCAGCCCCAGCATTTT.

The V gene is TRBV11-2, the J gene TRBJ2-1, with TRBD1 matching 10 bases. TRBJ2-7 matches the DNA end more closely, so the J call is doubtful. CDR1 is SGHAT and CDR2 is FQNNGV in the germline V gene. This CDR3 region has 18 residues. The CDR3 loop reads CASSLGLTGTGVHNEQYF. The CDR3 DNA is TGTGCCAGCAGCTTAGGTCTCACCGGGACAGGGGTCCACAATGAGCAGTACTTC.

This clonotype has a handful of counts. A read error may be the cause here, since a much bigger clone is one base away. Without the conserved terminal phenylalanine or tryptophan, this CDR3 likely stems from a read error. The chain couples TRBV6-6 to TRBJ2-1; D remains unclear. The V gene's germline CDR1 is MNHNY and CDR2 SVGAGI (reference sequence). This CDR3 is built from 17 residues. V was pared by 5 bases and J by 0 bases, with 17 bases between. The DNA for the CDR3 is TGTGCCAGCAGTGCACGTAGGGCAGTCCACTCCTACAATGAGCAGTTCCTC. Protein product: CASSARRAVHSYNEQFL.

The chain carries TRBV28 and TRBJ2-4; D is unclear. The CDR3 extends over 13 amino acids. Germline CDR1 MDHEN, CDR2 SYDVKM. The V gene lost 8 bases and the J gene lost 13 bases, with 21 bases spanning the gap. CDR3 residues: CASSKRSRIEQYF. The DNA for the CDR3 is TGTGCCAGCTCAAAAAGGAGTAGGATAGAGCAGTACTTC.

With regard to this clonotype: One base away lies a much larger clone, so this may be a sequencing read error. V and J are TRBV12-3 or TRBV12-4 and TRBJ2-4, with D perhaps matching TRBD2 (7 bases). The tail of the sequence fits TRBJ2-1 better, so the J call may be wrong. The CDR3 is made up of 16 amino acids. CDR3 bases: TGTGCCAGCAGTTTATGGGACCGACCCCGGGGGGACATTCAGTTCTTC. It encodes CASSLWDRPRGDIQFF.

This clonotype has just a few counts. V is TRBV6-1 and J is TRBJ1-1, with TRBD1 matching over 10 bases. CDR1 is MNHNS, CDR2 SASEGT, per germline. V shed 3 bases, J shed 3 bases, and the junction held 4 bases outside the gene matches. The CDR3 totals 15 residues. The CDR3 DNA is TGTGCCAGCAGTGACCGGACAGGGGGATACACTGAAGCTTTCTTT. It specifies CASSDRTGGYTEAFF.

This clonotype was counted ten times or more. The V call is TRBV7-2, the J call TRBJ2-1, with no clear D. The germline V and J ends were trimmed by 2 bases and 10 bases, with 12 bases remaining between them. The CDR3 is 13 residues long. Germline V gene lookup returns CDR1 SGHTA and CDR2 FQGNSA. As DNA, the CDR3 is TGTGCCAGCAGCTTACGCCCTCTGTTCGAGCAGTTCTTC. Translating it yields CASSLRPLFEQFF.

This clonotype was counted at least ten times. V and J are TRBV7-2 and TRBJ2-1; 7 bases agree with TRBD2. Germline V lookup: CDR1 SGHTA, CDR2 FQGNSA. The trim removed 3 bases at V and 10 bases at J, leaving 6 bases unmatched. CDR3 length: 13 residues. CDR3 DNA: TGTGCCAGCAGCTTGAGGCGGGACTACGAGCAGTTCTTC. This encodes CASSLRRDYEQFF.

The table lists this clonotype with a count of one. An end of the junction does not agree with germline; a read error may underlie this. The chain combines TRBV6-5 with TRBJ2-1; TRBD1 is a possible D gene (5 bases). The CDR3 is 15 amino acids. The V gene's germline CDR1 is MNHEY and CDR2 SVGAGI. The CDR3 spells CASSPTSTVYNKQFF. CDR3 bases: TGTGCCAGCAGTCCAACCTCGACAGTATACAATAAGCAGTTCTTC.

By sample fraction, this clonotype is large. V usage is TRBV6-1 and J usage is TRBJ2-1; 10 positions agree with TRBD2. V was clipped by 4 bases and J by 0 bases; unmatched bases: 9. Per germline, CDR1 MNHNS and CDR2 SASEGT. This CDR3 comprises 18 residues. CDR3 residues: CASSAASGGLSSYNEQFF. The DNA of the CDR3 is TGTGCCAGCAGTGCGGCTAGCGGGGGTCTTAGCTCCTACAATGAGCAGTTCTTC.

This clonotype is labeled as medium-sized. V gene TRBV12-3 or TRBV12-4 combines with J gene TRBJ2-5; 8 bases fit TRBD2. The assigned J gene may be wrong: the sequence end matches TRBJ2-7 better. The CDR3 has 14 amino acids. CDR3 sequence reads: CASRSSGGHYEQYF. CDR3 nucleotides: TGTGCCAGCAGGTCCAGCGGGGGCCACTACGAGCAGTACTTC.